This is a list of T cell receptor beta chains from one sample in a study of OX40 agonist ivuxolimab in advanced cancers. This table comes from immunoSEQ multiplex PCR, and its TCRdb copy is limited to in-frame clones, with some not included. The repertoire has tens of thousands of clones, approximately 94% of them found once; the top ten carry around 10%. The specimen comprised CD4+ or CD8+ T cells sorted from blood, sampled in a trial of the OX40 agonist ivuxolimab. The receptor set was obtained from an adult with an advanced solid tumor such as melanoma, head and neck, liver or kidney cancer. Each CDR3 is given with its conserved first and last residue. Fields, in order: V gene, clone size, CDR3 length, J gene, CDR3 protein. Clone sizes are given selectively: once, few, many, or a class where the clone is expanded.

v_call: TRBV28
clone_size: NA
cdr3_length: 18
j_call: TRBJ2-2
cdr3_aa: CASSLIAGGEEGTGELFF

v_call: TRBV4-1
clone_size: NA
cdr3_length: 16
j_call: TRBJ2-1
cdr3_aa: CASSQEMAASYNEQFF

v_call: TRBV5-1
clone_size: NA
cdr3_length: 15
j_call: TRBJ2-1
cdr3_aa: CASSLDAGGYNEQFF

v_call: TRBV28
clone_size: NA
cdr3_length: 15
j_call: TRBJ2-7
cdr3_aa: CASVPGAGETYEQYF

v_call: TRBV10-1
clone_size: NA
cdr3_length: 13
j_call: TRBJ2-2
cdr3_aa: CATQSIAGGELFF

v_call: TRBV5-4
clone_size: NA
cdr3_length: 17
j_call: TRBJ2-1
cdr3_aa: CASRFSPDGATSNEQFF

v_call: TRBV4-1
clone_size: NA
cdr3_length: 13
j_call: TRBJ2-7
cdr3_aa: CASSQKGEAEQYF

v_call: TRBV19
clone_size: NA
cdr3_length: 15
j_call: TRBJ1-5
cdr3_aa: CASSILLGGDQPQHF

v_call: TRBV19
clone_size: NA
cdr3_length: 14
j_call: TRBJ1-1
cdr3_aa: CASSIVGVGTEAFF

v_call: TRBV19
clone_size: NA
cdr3_length: 16
j_call: TRBJ2-2
cdr3_aa: CASSIRHFTDTGELFF

v_call: TRBV6-5
clone_size: NA
cdr3_length: 13
j_call: TRBJ1-4
cdr3_aa: CASSYTSGGKLFF

v_call: TRBV7-2
clone_size: NA
cdr3_length: 17
j_call: TRBJ2-5
cdr3_aa: CASSLGLAGGRQETQYF

v_call: TRBV5-1
clone_size: NA
cdr3_length: 15
j_call: TRBJ1-5
cdr3_aa: CASSPTQGTNQPQHF

v_call: TRBV28
clone_size: NA
cdr3_length: 14
j_call: TRBJ1-4
cdr3_aa: CASSLGTESEKLFF

v_call: TRBV4-3
clone_size: NA
cdr3_length: 18
j_call: TRBJ2-3
cdr3_aa: CASSHPGGGRWLSDTQYF

v_call: TRBV5-5
clone_size: NA
cdr3_length: 16
j_call: TRBJ2-2
cdr3_aa: CASSLYGTDYTGELFF

v_call: TRBV28
clone_size: NA
cdr3_length: 12
j_call: TRBJ2-7
cdr3_aa: CASSPLGDEQYF

v_call: TRBV5-5
clone_size: NA
cdr3_length: 13
j_call: TRBJ2-7
cdr3_aa: CASSLGHSYEQYF

v_call: TRBV5-4
clone_size: NA
cdr3_length: 14
j_call: TRBJ2-3
cdr3_aa: CASSRRGMADTQYF

v_call: TRBV19
clone_size: NA
cdr3_length: 17
j_call: TRBJ1-2
cdr3_aa: CASSKGPRDGANYGYTF

v_call: TRBV9
clone_size: NA
cdr3_length: 15
j_call: TRBJ1-4
cdr3_aa: CASSVAGVGNEKLFF

v_call: TRBV11-2
clone_size: NA
cdr3_length: 15
j_call: TRBJ1-1
cdr3_aa: CASSLVSGMNTEAFF

v_call: TRBV28
clone_size: NA
cdr3_length: 15
j_call: TRBJ2-7
cdr3_aa: CASSFVLGHSYEQYF

v_call: TRBV5-8
clone_size: NA
cdr3_length: 12
j_call: TRBJ2-7
cdr3_aa: CASMRVRYEQYF

v_call: TRBV10-3
clone_size: NA
cdr3_length: 11
j_call: TRBJ1-6
cdr3_aa: CATGQNSPLHF

v_call: TRBV7-9
clone_size: NA
cdr3_length: 13
j_call: TRBJ1-2
cdr3_aa: CASSSGTAYGYTF

v_call: TRBV28
clone_size: NA
cdr3_length: 17
j_call: TRBJ2-7
cdr3_aa: CASSKMEGGQASDEQYF

v_call: TRBV7-2
clone_size: NA
cdr3_length: 16
j_call: TRBJ2-3
cdr3_aa: CASSHMLAEEPDTQYF

v_call: TRBV28
clone_size: NA
cdr3_length: 15
j_call: TRBJ2-3
cdr3_aa: CASSFKFTSTDTQYF

v_call: TRBV2
clone_size: NA
cdr3_length: 16
j_call: TRBJ2-2
cdr3_aa: CASVISGSRNTGELFF

v_call: TRBV27
clone_size: NA
cdr3_length: 14
j_call: TRBJ2-1
cdr3_aa: CAISRDPNYNEQFF

v_call: TRBV10-3
clone_size: once
cdr3_length: 14
j_call: TRBJ2-7
cdr3_aa: CAISEEGWTYEQYF

v_call: TRBV4-2
clone_size: NA
cdr3_length: 13
j_call: TRBJ2-3
cdr3_aa: CASSQLGEDTQYF

v_call: TRBV9
clone_size: once
cdr3_length: 16
j_call: TRBJ1-1
cdr3_aa: CASSEASGTGHTEAFF

v_call: TRBV11-2
clone_size: once
cdr3_length: 14
j_call: TRBJ2-7
cdr3_aa: CASSLVRVGDEQYF

v_call: TRBV4-1
clone_size: NA
cdr3_length: 14
j_call: TRBJ1-1
cdr3_aa: CASRPGTGGFEAFF

v_call: TRBV7-9
clone_size: once
cdr3_length: 16
j_call: TRBJ1-4
cdr3_aa: CASSLVYAGTNEKLFF

v_call: TRBV6-1
clone_size: NA
cdr3_length: 14
j_call: TRBJ1-5
cdr3_aa: CASSELGFNQPQHF

v_call: TRBV2
clone_size: NA
cdr3_length: 16
j_call: TRBJ2-5
cdr3_aa: CASEGLDFGPQETQYF

v_call: TRBV12-5
clone_size: NA
cdr3_length: 15
j_call: TRBJ2-2
cdr3_aa: CASGLGVTYTGELFF

v_call: TRBV27
clone_size: NA
cdr3_length: 12
j_call: TRBJ2-7
cdr3_aa: CASSLRTYEQYF

v_call: TRBV4-1
clone_size: NA
cdr3_length: 16
j_call: TRBJ2-3
cdr3_aa: CASSQDLGRGTDTQYF

v_call: TRBV19
clone_size: NA
cdr3_length: 17
j_call: TRBJ2-2
cdr3_aa: CASGGQKRGLNTGELFF

v_call: TRBV4-1
clone_size: NA
cdr3_length: 18
j_call: TRBJ2-1
cdr3_aa: CASSQDLWREALHNEQFF

v_call: TRBV28
clone_size: NA
cdr3_length: 13
j_call: TRBJ2-1
cdr3_aa: CASSKDRDHEQFF